This TCR beta chain was retrieved from a study of T-cell memory formation after mild COVID-19. Overall study: Each donor largely had its own TCR clusters.

Libraries for TCRalpha and TCRbeta carried sample barcodes and unique molecular identifiers via 5'RACE. TCRdb processed the 5' RACE reads anew with MiXCR; each CDR3 protein has one entry. Of around 500,000 distinct CDR3 sequences listed, about 20% are singletons. Points from the study as a whole: Balance between CD4 and CD8 was seen in clones contracting day 15 to 85, and a CD4+ lean was seen in later expanders.

Points on this clonotype: Antigen: not known.

The germline CDR1 and CDR2 sequences are LNHNV and YYDKDF (reference sequence). The CDR3 has 15 residues. Trimming took off 0 bases at V and 4 bases at J, with 13 bases between the two ends. The chain is built from TRBV15 and TRBJ2-7; the D gene is possibly TRBD1 (5 bases). What was sequenced was PBMCs or a T cell subset sorted from them (not recorded which). This TCR was sampled from an adult woman who had mild COVID-19 (a few samples of this study predate the infection). Cell type and time point are not known. CDR3 sequence: CATSRDRAARYEQYF. The CDR3 DNA follows: TGTGCCACCAGCAGAGACAGGGCTGCCAGGTACGAGCAGTACTTC.